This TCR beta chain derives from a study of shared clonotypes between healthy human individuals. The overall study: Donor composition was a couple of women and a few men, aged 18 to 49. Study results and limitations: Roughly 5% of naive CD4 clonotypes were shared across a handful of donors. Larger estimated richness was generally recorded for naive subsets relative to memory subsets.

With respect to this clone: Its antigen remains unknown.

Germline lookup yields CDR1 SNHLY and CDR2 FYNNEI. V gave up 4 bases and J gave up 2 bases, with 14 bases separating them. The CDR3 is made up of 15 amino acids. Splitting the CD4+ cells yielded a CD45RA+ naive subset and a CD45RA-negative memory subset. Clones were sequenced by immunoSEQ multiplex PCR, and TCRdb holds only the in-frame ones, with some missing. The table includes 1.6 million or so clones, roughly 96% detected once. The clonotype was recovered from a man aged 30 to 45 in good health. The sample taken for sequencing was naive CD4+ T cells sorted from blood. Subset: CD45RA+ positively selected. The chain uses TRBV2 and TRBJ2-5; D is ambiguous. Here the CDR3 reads CASSVQGLFQETQYF. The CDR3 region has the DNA TGTGCCAGCAGTGTACAAGGTCTTTTTCAAGAGACCCAGTACTTC. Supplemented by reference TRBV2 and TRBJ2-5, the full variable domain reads EPEVTQTPSHQVTQMGQEVILRCVPISNHLYFYWYRQILGQKVEFLVSFYNNEISEKSEIFDDQFSVERPDGSNFTLKIRSTKLEDSAMYFCASSVQGLFQETQYFGPGTRLLVL.